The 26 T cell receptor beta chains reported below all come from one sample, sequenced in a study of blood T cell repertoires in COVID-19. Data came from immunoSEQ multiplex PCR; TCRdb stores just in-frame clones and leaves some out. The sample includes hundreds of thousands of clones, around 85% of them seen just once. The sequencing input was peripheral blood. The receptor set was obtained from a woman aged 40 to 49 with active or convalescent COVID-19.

The CDR3 bases are TGCAGTGCCCAGTCAAGTGAGCAGTTCTTC. This encodes CSAQSSEQFF. The chain recombines TRBV20-1 with TRBJ2-1, with D hard to call. CDR3 length: 10 residues. Germline values: CDR1 DFQATT, CDR2 SNEGSKA (reference sequence). V lost 6 bases and J lost 9, with 9 bases in between.

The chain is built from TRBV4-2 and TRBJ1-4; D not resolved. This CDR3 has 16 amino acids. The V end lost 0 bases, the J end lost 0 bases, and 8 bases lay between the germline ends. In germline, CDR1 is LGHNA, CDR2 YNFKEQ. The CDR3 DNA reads TGTGCCAGCAGCCAAGAATTCAGCGCAACTAATGAAAAACTGTTTTTT. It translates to CASSQEFSATNEKLFF.

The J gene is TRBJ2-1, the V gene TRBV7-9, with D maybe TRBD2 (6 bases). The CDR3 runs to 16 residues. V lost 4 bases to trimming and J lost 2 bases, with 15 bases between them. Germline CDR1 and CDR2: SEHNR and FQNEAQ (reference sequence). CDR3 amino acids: CASSWRSLATYNEQFF. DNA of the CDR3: TGTGCCAGCAGCTGGCGGTCACTAGCTACCTACAATGAGCAGTTCTTC.

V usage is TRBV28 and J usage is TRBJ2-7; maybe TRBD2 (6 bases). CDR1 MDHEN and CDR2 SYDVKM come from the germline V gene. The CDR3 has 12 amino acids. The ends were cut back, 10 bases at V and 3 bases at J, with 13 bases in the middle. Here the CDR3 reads CAKEGLIYEQYV. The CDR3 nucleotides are TGTGCCAAGGAGGGGCTAATCTACGAGCAGTACGTC.

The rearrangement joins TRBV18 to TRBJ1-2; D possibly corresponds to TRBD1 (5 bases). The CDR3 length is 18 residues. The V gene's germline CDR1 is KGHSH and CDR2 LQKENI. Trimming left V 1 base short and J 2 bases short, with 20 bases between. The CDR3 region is CASSPLPAGFNANYGYTF. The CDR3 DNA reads TGTGCCAGCTCACCACTTCCCGCAGGGTTTAATGCGAACTATGGCTACACCTTC.

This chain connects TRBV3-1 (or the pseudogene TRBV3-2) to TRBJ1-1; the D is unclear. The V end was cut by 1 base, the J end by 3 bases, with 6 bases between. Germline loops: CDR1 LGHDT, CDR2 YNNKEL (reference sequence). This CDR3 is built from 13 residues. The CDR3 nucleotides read TGTGCCAGCAGCCAAGTCGGGGACACTGAAGCTTTCTTT. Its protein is CASSQVGDTEAFF.

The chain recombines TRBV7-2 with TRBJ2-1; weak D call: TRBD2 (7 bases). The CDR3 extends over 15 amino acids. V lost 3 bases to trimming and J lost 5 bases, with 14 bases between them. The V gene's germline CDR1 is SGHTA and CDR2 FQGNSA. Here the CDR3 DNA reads TGTGCCAGCAGCTTGTGGGGGGGCCAGAACAATGAGCAGTTCTTC. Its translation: CASSLWGGQNNEQFF.

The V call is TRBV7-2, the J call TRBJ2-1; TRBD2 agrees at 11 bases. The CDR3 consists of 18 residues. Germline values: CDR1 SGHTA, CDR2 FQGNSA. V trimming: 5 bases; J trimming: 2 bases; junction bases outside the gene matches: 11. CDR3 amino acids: CASSPSGTSGGPYNEQFF. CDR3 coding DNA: TGTGCCAGCAGCCCTAGCGGCACTAGCGGGGGTCCCTACAATGAGCAGTTCTTC. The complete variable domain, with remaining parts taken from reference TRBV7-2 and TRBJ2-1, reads GAGVSQSPSNKVTEKGKDVELRCDPISGHTALYWYRQSLGQGLEFLIYFQGNSAPDKSGLPSDRFSAERTGGSVSTLTIQRTQQEDSAVYLCASSPSGTSGGPYNEQFFGPGTRLTVL.

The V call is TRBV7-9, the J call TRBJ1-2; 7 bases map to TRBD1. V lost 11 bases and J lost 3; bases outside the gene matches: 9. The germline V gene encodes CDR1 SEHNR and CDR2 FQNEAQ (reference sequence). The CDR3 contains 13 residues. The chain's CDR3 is CAGETGTDYGYTF. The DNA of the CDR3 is TGTGCCGGAGAGACAGGGACGGACTATGGCTACACCTTC.

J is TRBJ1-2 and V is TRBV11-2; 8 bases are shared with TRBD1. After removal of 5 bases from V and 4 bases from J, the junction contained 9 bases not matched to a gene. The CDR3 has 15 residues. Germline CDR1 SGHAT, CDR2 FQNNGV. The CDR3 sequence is CASSISGGRLYGYTF. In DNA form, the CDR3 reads TGTGCCAGCAGCATCTCAGGGGGCAGACTCTATGGCTACACCTTC.

Here the CDR3 DNA reads TGCAGCGTTGAAGGACTAGCGGGGGGGAAGAGCTCCTACGAGCAGTACTTC. Amino acid sequence: CSVEGLAGGKSSYEQYF. J is TRBJ2-7 and V is TRBV29-1; 14 positions match TRBD2. J gave up 0 bases and V 1 base, and 5 bases lay outside the gene matches. The CDR3 runs 17 residues. The germline V gene has CDR1 SQVTM and CDR2 ANQGSEA.

The DNA of the CDR3 is TGTGCCAGCAGCTTGGGACAGGGGTTCGGGGAAAAACTGTTTTTT. It is translated as CASSLGQGFGEKLFF. The chain links TRBV13 to TRBJ1-4, with 10 bases identical to TRBD1. The germline V gene has CDR1 PRHDT and CDR2 FYEKMQ (reference sequence). The V segment lost 3 bases and the J segment 8 bases; nucleotides outside the gene matches: 6. The CDR3 runs 15 residues.

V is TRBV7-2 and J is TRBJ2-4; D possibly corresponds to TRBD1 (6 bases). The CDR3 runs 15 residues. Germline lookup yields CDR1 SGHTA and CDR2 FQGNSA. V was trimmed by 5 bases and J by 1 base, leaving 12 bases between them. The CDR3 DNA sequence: TGTGCCAGCAGCGCGGAAACAGGGGCCAAAAACATTCAGTACTTC. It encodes CASSAETGAKNIQYF.

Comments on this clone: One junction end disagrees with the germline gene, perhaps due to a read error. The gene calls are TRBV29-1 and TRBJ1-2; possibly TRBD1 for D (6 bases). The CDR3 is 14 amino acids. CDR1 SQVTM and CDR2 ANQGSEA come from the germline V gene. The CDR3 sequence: CSVEGAGGLYGYTF. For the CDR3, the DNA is TGCAGCGTGGAAGGGGCTGGGGGCCTCTATGGCTACACCTTC.

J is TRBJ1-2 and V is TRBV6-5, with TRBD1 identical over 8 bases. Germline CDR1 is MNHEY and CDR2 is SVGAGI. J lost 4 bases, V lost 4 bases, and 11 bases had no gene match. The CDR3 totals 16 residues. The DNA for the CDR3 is TGTGCCAGCAGTTTGTCTGGCGACAGGGGAGGCTATGGCTACACCTTC. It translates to CASSLSGDRGGYGYTF.

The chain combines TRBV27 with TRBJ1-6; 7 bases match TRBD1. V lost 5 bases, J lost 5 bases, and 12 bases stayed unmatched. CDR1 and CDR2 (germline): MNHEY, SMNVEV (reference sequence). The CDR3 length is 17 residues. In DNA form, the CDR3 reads TGTGCCAGCAGTCCCCTAAAACAGGGGTTGGATAATTCACCCCTCCACTTT. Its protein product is CASSPLKQGLDNSPLHF.

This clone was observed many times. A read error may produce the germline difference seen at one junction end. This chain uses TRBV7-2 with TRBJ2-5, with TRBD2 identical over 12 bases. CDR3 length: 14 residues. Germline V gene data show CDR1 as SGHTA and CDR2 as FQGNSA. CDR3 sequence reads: CASSLAGGQETQYF. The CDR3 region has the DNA TGTGCCAGCAGCCTAGCGGGGGGGCAAGAGACCCAGTACTTC.

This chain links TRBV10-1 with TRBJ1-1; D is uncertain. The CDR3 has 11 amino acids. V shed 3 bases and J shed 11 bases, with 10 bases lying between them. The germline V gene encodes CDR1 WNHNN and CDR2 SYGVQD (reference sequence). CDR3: CASSEGSVAFF. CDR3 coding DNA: TGCGCCAGCAGTGAAGGGAGCGTGGCTTTCTTT.

In DNA, the CDR3 is TGTGCCAGCAGCCCAGGGTACGGGCGTGTGGCTTTCTTT. Translating it yields CASSPGYGRVAFF. V and J are TRBV12-3 or TRBV12-4 and TRBJ1-1; D perhaps matches TRBD1 (5 bases). Trimming cost V 6 bases and J 11 bases, with 19 bases left between them. CDR3 length: 13 residues.

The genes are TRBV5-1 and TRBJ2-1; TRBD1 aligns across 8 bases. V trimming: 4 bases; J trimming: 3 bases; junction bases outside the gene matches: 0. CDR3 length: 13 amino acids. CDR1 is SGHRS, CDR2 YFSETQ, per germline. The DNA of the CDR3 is TGCGCCAGCAGCACAGGGGGCTACAATGAGCAGTTCTTC. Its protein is CASSTGGYNEQFF.

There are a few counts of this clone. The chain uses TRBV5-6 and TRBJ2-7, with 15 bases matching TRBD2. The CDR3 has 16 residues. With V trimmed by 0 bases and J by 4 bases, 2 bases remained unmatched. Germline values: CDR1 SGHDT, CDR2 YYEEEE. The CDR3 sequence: CASSLEGTSGGYEQYF. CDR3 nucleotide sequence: TGTGCCAGCAGCTTGGAAGGGACTAGCGGGGGGTACGAGCAGTACTTC.

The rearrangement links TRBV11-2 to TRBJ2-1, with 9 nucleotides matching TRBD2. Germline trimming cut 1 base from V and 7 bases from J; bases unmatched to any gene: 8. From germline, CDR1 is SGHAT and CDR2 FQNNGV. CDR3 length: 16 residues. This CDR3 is CASSLVRRGGGNEQFF. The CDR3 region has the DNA TGTGCCAGCAGCTTAGTTCGGCGGGGGGGCGGGAATGAGCAGTTCTTC.

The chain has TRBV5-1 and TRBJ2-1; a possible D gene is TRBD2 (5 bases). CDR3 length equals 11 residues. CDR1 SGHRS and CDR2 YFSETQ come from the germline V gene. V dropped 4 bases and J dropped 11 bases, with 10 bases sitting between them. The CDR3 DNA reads TGCGCCAGCAGCGCGGAGGTACAGCAGTTCTTC. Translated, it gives CASSAEVQQFF.

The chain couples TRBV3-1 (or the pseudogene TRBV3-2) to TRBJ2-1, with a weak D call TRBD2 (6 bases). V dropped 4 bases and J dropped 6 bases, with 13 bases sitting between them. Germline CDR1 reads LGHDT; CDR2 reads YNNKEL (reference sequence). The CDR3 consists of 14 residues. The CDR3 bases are TGTGCCAGCAGCCTTCGGGGGATTTTCAATGAGCAGTTCTTC. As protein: CASSLRGIFNEQFF.

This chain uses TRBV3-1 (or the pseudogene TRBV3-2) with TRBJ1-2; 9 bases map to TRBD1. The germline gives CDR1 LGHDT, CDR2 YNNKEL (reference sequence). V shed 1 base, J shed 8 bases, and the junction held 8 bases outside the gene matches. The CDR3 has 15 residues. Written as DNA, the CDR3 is TGTGCCAGCAGCCAAGCGTCCGGGACAGGGATAGGCTACACCTTC. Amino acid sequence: CASSQASGTGIGYTF.

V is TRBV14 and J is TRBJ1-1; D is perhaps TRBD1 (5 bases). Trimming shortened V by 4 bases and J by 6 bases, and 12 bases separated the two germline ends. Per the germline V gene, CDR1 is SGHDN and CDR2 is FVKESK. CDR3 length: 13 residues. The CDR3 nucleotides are TGTGCCAGCAGCCTATGGACAAGGGCTGAAGCTTTCTTT. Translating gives CASSLWTRAEAFF.